These 18 T cell receptor beta chains were sequenced from one sample in a study of OX40 agonist ivuxolimab in advanced cancers. Clones were sequenced by immunoSEQ multiplex PCR, and TCRdb holds only the in-frame ones, with some missing. The data show 70,000 to 80,000 clones, with 88% seen just once and less than 1% held by the top ten. This specimen was CD4+ or CD8+ T cells sorted from blood, taken in a trial of the OX40 agonist ivuxolimab. These TCRs come from an adult with an advanced solid tumor such as melanoma, head and neck, liver or kidney cancer.

This clone is a singleton in its sample. V is TRBV25-1 and J is TRBJ2-1; D is unclear. Deletions cut 5 bases from V and 0 bases from J, with 14 bases between. The CDR3 runs 16 residues. Germline V gives CDR1 MGHDK, CDR2 SYGVNS. CDR3 protein: CASSRTFLSSYNEQFF. The CDR3 nucleotides are TGTGCCAGCAGTCGCACGTTTTTGAGCTCCTACAATGAGCAGTTCTTC.

The table lists this clone with a count of one. The rearrangement joins TRBV7-6 to TRBJ2-1; a weak D match, TRBD2 (5 bases). CDR3 length: 16 residues. With 1 base removed from V and 4 bases from J, the gap between germline ends came to 14 bases. Germline-derived CDR1 and CDR2 are SGHVS and FNYEAQ. The chain's CDR3 is CASSLEARGGYNEQFF. CDR3 in DNA: TGTGCCAGCAGCTTAGAGGCTAGAGGCGGGTACAATGAGCAGTTCTTC.

The chain uses TRBV7-3 and TRBJ2-2; 16 positions match TRBD2. After removal of 5 bases from V and 7 bases from J, the junction contained 7 bases not matched to a gene. The length of the CDR3 is 17 residues. CDR1 and CDR2 from the germline V gene are SGHTA and FQGTGA. The CDR3 nucleotides read TGTGCCAGCAGCCCCCCGGGACTAGCGGGGGGGGGCGGGGAGCTGTTTTTT. As protein: CASSPPGLAGGGGELFF. Full variable domain (missing parts from reference TRBV7-3 and TRBJ2-2): GAGVSQTPSNKVTEKGKYVELRCDPISGHTALYWYRQSLGQGPEFLIYFQGTGAADDSGLPNDRFFAVRPEGSVSTLKIQRTERGDSAVYLCASSPPGLAGGGGELFFGEGSRLTVL.

The chain has TRBV9 and TRBJ2-4, with D possibly matching TRBD2 (5 bases). Germline V gene data show CDR1 as SGDLS and CDR2 as YYNGEE. The ends were cut back, 0 bases at V and 2 bases at J, with 6 bases in the middle. The length of the CDR3 is 14 residues. CDR3 sequence reads: CASSVGGPKNIQYF. The DNA of the CDR3 is TGTGCCAGCAGCGTAGGAGGGCCCAAAAACATTCAGTACTTC.

The chain joins TRBV5-5 to TRBJ2-7; D gene ambiguous. This CDR3 comprises 13 residues. The germline CDR1 and CDR2 sequences are SGHKS and YYEKEE (reference sequence). Trimming took 0 bases from V and 3 from J, leaving 7 bases between them. The CDR3 DNA follows: TGTGCCAGCAGCTTGGCGTCATACTACGAGCAGTACTTC. Its protein is CASSLASYYEQYF.

V usage is TRBV19 and J usage is TRBJ2-4; D might be TRBD2 (7 bases). Trimming shortened V by 7 bases and J by 1 base, and 8 bases separated the two germline ends. The germline V gene encodes CDR1 LNHDA and CDR2 SQIVND (reference sequence). The CDR3 is made up of 13 amino acids. The DNA of the CDR3 is TGTGCCAGTAAGGGGGGGGCCAAAAACATTCAGTACTTC. Translating gives CASKGGAKNIQYF.

The CDR3 reads CASSLAGSIGDTEAFF. DNA of the CDR3: TGTGCCAGCAGCTTAGCAGGGTCGATTGGTGACACTGAAGCTTTCTTT. The chain uses TRBV7-2 and TRBJ1-1; the D is unclear. This CDR3 region has 16 residues. Germline V CDR1 and CDR2: SGHTA, FQGNSA. V was cut by 0 bases and J by 3 bases, with 14 bases left in between.

V gene TRBV4-2 combines with J gene TRBJ1-6; D is perhaps TRBD1 (5 bases). The CDR3 totals 16 residues. V was clipped by 0 bases and J by 9 bases, with 15 bases between them. Germline CDR1 and CDR2: LGHNA and YNFKEQ. CDR3 sequence reads: CASSQDQNRLGSPLHF. The CDR3 coding sequence is TGTGCCAGCAGCCAAGATCAGAACAGGTTAGGTTCACCCCTCCACTTT.

The chain uses TRBV4-3 and TRBJ2-7, with D unresolved. Looked up from germline, CDR1 is LGHNA and CDR2 is YSLEER. The CDR3 has 14 amino acids. Trimming pared 1 base from V and 4 bases from J, leaving 11 bases between. CDR3 residues: CASSQALDGYEQYF. CDR3 coding DNA: TGCGCCAGCAGCCAAGCGCTAGATGGGTACGAGCAGTACTTC.

This clone came up a few times. A read error may account for a junction end that differs from germline. The V gene is TRBV27, the J gene TRBJ1-2; 7 nucleotides agree with TRBD1. Germline values: CDR1 MNHEY, CDR2 SMNVEV (reference sequence). The CDR3 has 9 amino acids. The CDR3 loop reads CATQEGGGF. The CDR3 DNA is TGTGCCACCCAGGAAGGGGGCGGCTTC.

The table lists this clone with a few counts. The chain is built from TRBV19 and TRBJ2-2, with TRBD1 matching 7 bases. The germline V gene has CDR1 LNHDA and CDR2 SQIVND (reference sequence). The V and J ends lost 6 bases and 2 bases, in that order; junction bases with no gene match: 9. The CDR3 totals 16 residues. CDR3 in amino acids: CASSPQWDSNTGELFF. The CDR3 coding sequence is TGTGCCAGTAGCCCCCAATGGGACAGCAACACCGGGGAGCTGTTTTTT.

The rearrangement joins TRBV9 to TRBJ2-2; TRBD1 is a possible D gene (5 bases). The CDR3 extends over 14 amino acids. Germline V gives CDR1 SGDLS, CDR2 YYNGEE. Between the trimmed V and J ends, which lost 0 bases and 4 bases, there was a span of 7 bases. CDR3 sequence reads: CASSVGRVTGELFF. CDR3 DNA: TGTGCCAGCAGCGTAGGCAGGGTCACCGGGGAGCTGTTTTTT.

The genes are TRBV6-5 and TRBJ1-2, with TRBD1 matching over 10 bases. The CDR3 length is 15 residues. Germline CDR1 reads MNHEY; CDR2 reads SVGAGI. With 0 bases clipped from V and 5 bases from J, the junction kept 3 bases outside the gene matches. DNA for the CDR3: TGTGCCAGCAGTTACTCGACAGGGGGCGGGTATGGCTACACCTTC. Translation: CASSYSTGGGYGYTF.

The V and J genes are TRBV11-2 and TRBJ2-3; D call uncertain. Per the germline V gene, CDR1 is SGHAT and CDR2 is FQNNGV. V lost 2 bases to trimming and J lost 3 bases, with 12 bases between them. This CDR3 region has 15 residues. The CDR3 protein is CASSLFLFPTDTQYF. The CDR3 DNA reads as TGTGCCAGCAGCTTATTCCTCTTCCCGACAGATACGCAGTATTTT.

This chain joins TRBV6-5 and TRBJ2-7, with D perhaps TRBD1 (6 bases). The CDR3 totals 13 residues. Germline CDR1 and CDR2: MNHEY and SVGAGI. V lost 6 bases, J lost 2 bases, and 11 bases lay in between. CDR3 coding DNA: TGTGCCAGCAGGTACAGGGAAGCCTACGAGCAGTACTTC. It codes for CASRYREAYEQYF.

This clone was picked up one time. The V gene is TRBV9, the J gene TRBJ1-3; D unresolved. Trimming removed 3 bases from V and 0 bases from J, with 13 bases in between. The CDR3 runs 16 residues. Per germline, CDR1 SGDLS and CDR2 YYNGEE. This CDR3 is CASSENSAFSGNTIYF. CDR3 nucleotide sequence: TGTGCCAGCAGCGAGAACAGCGCCTTCTCTGGAAACACCATATATTTT.

This clone was seen just once. The gene calls are TRBV7-8 and TRBJ2-1, with D maybe TRBD2 (5 bases). Trimming left V 0 bases short and J 10 bases short, with 10 bases between. This CDR3 contains 13 residues. CDR1 SGHVS and CDR2 FQNEAQ come from the germline V gene. This CDR3 reads CASSLAGLPEQFF. As DNA, the CDR3 is TGTGCCAGCAGCTTAGCTGGACTGCCCGAGCAGTTCTTC.

The J gene is TRBJ1-2, the V gene TRBV5-6; D not resolved. CDR1 and CDR2 (germline): SGHDT, YYEEEE. This CDR3 region has 15 residues. V was cut by 4 bases and J by 0 bases, with 13 bases left in between. For the CDR3, the DNA is TGTGCCAGCAGCCTCCCACCAGACGCTAACTATGGCTACACCTTC. Amino acid sequence: CASSLPPDANYGYTF.